This is a list of T cell receptor beta chains from one sample in a study of T-cell memory formation after mild COVID-19. Using its own MiXCR run on the 5' RACE reads, TCRdb lists one record per CDR3 protein. This sample has hundreds of thousands of distinct CDR3 sequences, with more than 15% found just once. Specimen: PBMCs or a T cell subset sorted from them (not recorded which). The source of these receptors is a man between 18 and 35 years old who had mild COVID-19 (a few samples of this study predate the infection). Cell type and time point are not known. Each CDR3 is given with its conserved first and last residue. Each record gives: clone size, D gene, V gene, J gene, CDR3 DNA, CDR3 protein. The D gene is left open where the match is weak. A clone size is listed for some rows: how often the clone was seen (once, few, many), or a class if it is expanded.

many,NA,TRBV4-1,TRBJ2-5,TGCGCCAGCAGCCGCGGCTGGGGGGACCAAGAGACCCAGTACTTC,CASSRGWGDQETQYF
few,NA,TRBV7-3,TRBJ1-1,TGTGCCAGCAGCTTATACGGGGGGTTCACTGAAGCTTTCTTT,CASSLYGGFTEAFF
few,TRBD2,TRBV7-8,TRBJ2-1,TGTGCCAGCAGCCAACGTCTAGCGGGGGAGGGTACTACCCAGGAGTTCTTC,CASSQRLAGEGTTQEFF
many,NA,TRBV20-1,TRBJ1-2,TGCAGTGCTAGAGAGGGTAACTATGGCTACACCTTC,CSAREGNYGYTF
few,NA,TRBV21-1,TRBJ2-3,TGTGCCAGCAGCAAAGCGCAAGAGGTCCGATCGAGCACAGATACGCAGTATTTT,CASSKAQEVRSSTDTQYF
NA,NA,TRBV5-1,TRBJ2-1,TGCGCCAGCAGCCCGATGCATCCCTACAATGAGCAGTTCTTC,CASSPMHPYNEQFF
many,TRBD1,TRBV6-6,TRBJ2-7,TGTGCCAGCAGTTTGGACAGGGAGTCCCCCTACGAGCAGTACTTC,CASSLDRESPYEQYF
NA,NA,TRBV2,TRBJ1-1,TGTGCCAGCAGTGAAAGGGGGGGCAACACTGAAGCTTTCTTT,CASSERGGNTEAFF
few,TRBD1,TRBV6-2/TRBV6-3,TRBJ1-2,TGTGCCAGCAGACCGACAGGGAATCGCTATGGCTACACCTTC,CASRPTGNRYGYTF
many,TRBD2,TRBV7-9,TRBJ2-3,TGTGCCAGCAGCTTAACTAGCGGGGCGCCAGATACGCAGTATTTT,CASSLTSGAPDTQYF
NA,NA,TRBV5-1,TRBJ2-5,TGCGCCAGCAGCTTTGGAGCGCGAGGAGAGACCCAGTACTTC,CASSFGARGETQYF
few,NA,TRBV7-2,TRBJ2-7,TGTGCCAGCAGCCAAGCAGGGACCCGACAGTACTTC,CASSQAGTRQYF
NA,NA,TRBV4-1,TRBJ1-2,TGCGCCAGCAGCCAAGTAGGGGTTGACTATGGCTACACCTTC,CASSQVGVDYGYTF
NA,TRBD1,TRBV5-1,TRBJ2-3,TGCGCCAGCAGCGACCGTGACAGGGACCTCACAGATACGCAGTATTTT,CASSDRDRDLTDTQYF
NA,NA,TRBV27,TRBJ1-6,TGTGCCAGCAGTGAGGGTTCCCGGTATAATTCACCCCTCCACTTT,CASSEGSRYNSPLHF
NA,TRBD1,TRBV25-1,TRBJ1-6,TGTGCCAGCAATGGGACAGGCACCTATAATTCACCCCTCCACTTT,CASNGTGTYNSPLHF
NA,NA,TRBV7-2,TRBJ2-1,TGTGCCAGCAGCTTGACCTGGGACATTGCCTATTCGGATGAGCAGTTCTTC,CASSLTWDIAYSDEQFF
many,NA,TRBV7-9,TRBJ1-2,TGTGCCAGCAGCCGGAACAGGGGCTACACCTTC,CASSRNRGYTF
few,TRBD2,TRBV2,TRBJ2-7,TGTGCCAGCAGCGAATGGGAGGGTTACGGCTACGAGCAGTACTTC,CASSEWEGYGYEQYF
few,NA,TRBV28,TRBJ1-5,TGTGCCAGCAGTATTCCGGGAACCGGGCAGCCCCAGCATTTT,CASSIPGTGQPQHF
NA,TRBD1,TRBV6-5,TRBJ1-1,TGTGCCAGCAGTAGGGGGCACGGGAGCACTGAAGCTTTCTTT,CASSRGHGSTEAFF
few,TRBD1,TRBV4-3,TRBJ1-1,TGCGCCAGCAGCCAAGAGTTTGGAGGGGGCCCGAACACTGAAGCTTTCTTT,CASSQEFGGGPNTEAFF
NA,NA,TRBV3-1,TRBJ2-1,TGTGCCAGCAGCCAAGCCGTTCCGGTCAATGAGCAGTTCTTC,CASSQAVPVNEQFF